The T cell receptor (beta chain) under discussion was sequenced for a study of blood T cell repertoires in COVID-19. Study as a whole: COVID-19 samples collected from the United States, Italy and Spain covered acute and convalescent phases. Sources were T cells, B-cell-depleted T cells, or PBMCs; the material itself was cDNA or gDNA.

The CDR3 is 19 residues long. Germline loops: CDR1 SGHRS, CDR2 YFSETQ. Trimming at V came to 4 bases and at J to 2 bases, leaving 12 bases not matched to a gene. Assay: immunoSEQ multiplex PCR; the TCRdb copy retains only in-frame clones and omits some. The sample holds roughly 120,000 clones, around 68% seen once. This chain joins TRBV5-1 and TRBJ1-6; 10 positions agree with TRBD1. This sequence was found in a woman aged 60 to 75 with acute or convalescent COVID-19. What was sequenced was peripheral blood. The CDR3: CASSAYPGQGSPYNSPLHF. DNA for the CDR3: TGCGCCAGCAGCGCATACCCGGGACAGGGGAGCCCCTATAATTCACCCCTCCACTTT.